This T cell receptor beta chain emerged from a study of shared clonotypes between healthy human individuals. Details on this clone: Its antigen is unidentified.

Assay used: immunoSEQ multiplex PCR; TCRdb lists only in-frame clones, some missing. The sample contains 1.5 million to 2.5 million clones, about 95% of which appear only once. Overall study results and limits: As a rule, naive subsets had a larger estimated richness than memory subsets.

Trimming cost V 0 bases and J 7 bases; bases outside gene matches: 8. Germline V gene lookup returns CDR1 SGDLS and CDR2 YYNGEE. The CDR3 consists of 16 residues. CD45RO-negative, CCR7-selected cells formed the naive CD8 fraction, which excluded terminally differentiated effector memory CD45RA+ cells. The sequenced sample was naive CD8+ T cells sorted from blood. This clonotype was obtained from a man aged 18 to 30 in good health. The rearrangement links TRBV9 to TRBJ2-2, with TRBD2 matching over 8 bases. CDR3 nucleotides: TGTGCCAGCAGCGTAGGGTCGGGAGGGTCGTACGGGGAGCTGTTTTTT. It is translated as CASSVGSGGSYGELFF.